A single sample gave rise to the 22 T cell receptor beta chains below, sequenced in a study of blood T cells in healthy people across ages. A second PCR, run for roughly 7 to 12 cycles, used a sample-barcoded 5' primer plus a J-beta primer mix. TCRdb independently ran MiXCR on the 5' RACE reads; one entry per CDR3 protein. The sample lists about 580,000 distinct CDR3 sequences, around half occurring once. The specimen was blood. These TCRs come from a man older than 75 in good health.

There are a few counts of this clonotype. The gene calls are TRBV20-1 and TRBJ2-7, with D unclear. The length of the CDR3 is 15 residues. V shed 0 bases and J shed 2 bases, with 14 bases lying between them. Germline V gene sequence: CDR1 DFQATT, CDR2 SNEGSKA (reference sequence). CDR3 loop: CSARDSWSPTYEQYF. In DNA, the CDR3 is TGCAGTGCTAGAGACTCATGGAGTCCTACCTACGAGCAGTACTTC.

The chain is built from TRBV20-1 and TRBJ2-3, with TRBD1 matching 9 bases. With V trimmed by 5 bases and J by 4 bases, 10 bases remained unmatched. Germline V gene lookup returns CDR1 DFQATT and CDR2 SNEGSKA (reference sequence). The CDR3 extends over 15 amino acids. The CDR3 loop is CSAPRRDRVSDTQYF. The CDR3 DNA reads TGCAGTGCTCCGAGGCGGGACAGGGTATCAGATACGCAGTATTTT.

The V call is TRBV20-1, the J call TRBJ2-1; maybe TRBD2 (5 bases). The V gene's germline CDR1 is DFQATT and CDR2 SNEGSKA (reference sequence). This CDR3 has 10 residues. The germline V and J ends were trimmed by 8 bases and 7 bases, with 9 bases remaining between them. CDR3 in DNA: TGCAGTACCGGGGTGAATGAGCAGTTCTTC. It yields the protein CSTGVNEQFF.

The chain uses TRBV6-2 or TRBV6-3 and TRBJ1-1; 7 bases match TRBD1. The length of the CDR3 is 13 residues. The J segment lost 9 bases and the V segment lost 2 bases, leaving 6 bases of the junction unmatched. The germline V gene encodes CDR1 MNHEY and CDR2 SVGEGT. The CDR3 loop is CASSYKLTGKAFF. As DNA, the CDR3 is TGTGCCAGCAGTTACAAGCTGACAGGGAAAGCTTTCTTT.

This clonotype was seen a few times. This rearrangement joins TRBV20-1 to TRBJ2-1; TRBD2 matches 11 bases. After removal of 3 bases from V and 9 bases from J, the junction contained 10 bases not matched to a gene. Germline V gives CDR1 DFQATT, CDR2 SNEGSKA (reference sequence). The CDR3 is 15 amino acids. The CDR3 bases are TGCAGTGCTAGGGAGAGTGGTAGCGGGAGGGGTGAGCAGTTCTTC. It translates to CSARESGSGRGEQFF.

This clonotype was detected a few times. The J gene is TRBJ1-4, the V gene TRBV12-3 or TRBV12-4, with TRBD1 matching 7 bases. This CDR3 is 15 amino acids long. With V trimmed by 0 bases and J by 7 bases, 5 bases remained unmatched. The CDR3 sequence is CASSLARGGGEKLFF. CDR3 in DNA: TGTGCCAGCAGTTTAGCGCGAGGGGGCGGTGAAAAACTGTTTTTT.

The genes are TRBV6-2 or TRBV6-3 and TRBJ2-1; D gene uncertain. V was pared by 4 bases and J by 12 bases, with 13 bases between. The CDR3 is made up of 12 amino acids. The germline V gene has CDR1 MNHEY and CDR2 SVGEGT. CDR3 loop: CASSSSGRVQFF. DNA of the CDR3: TGTGCCAGCAGTTCCTCCGGACGCGTGCAGTTCTTC.

V usage is TRBV6-6 and J usage is TRBJ1-5; 11 bases line up with TRBD1. Trimming took 4 bases from V and 3 from J; bases not matched to a gene: 5. Germline V lookup: CDR1 MNHNY, CDR2 SVGAGI (reference sequence). This CDR3 has 16 residues. The CDR3 protein is CASSFPGQGVNQPQHF. CDR3 DNA: TGTGCCAGCAGTTTCCCGGGACAGGGGGTCAATCAGCCCCAGCATTTT.

The chain combines TRBV4-3 with TRBJ2-3; the D is unclear. Trimming pared 0 bases from V and 12 bases from J, leaving 13 bases between. The CDR3 has 13 residues. Per the germline V gene, CDR1 is LGHNA and CDR2 is YSLEER. CDR3 coding DNA: TGCGCCAGCAGCCAAGAAAGGCCCTACAATCAGTATTTT. This sequence encodes CASSQERPYNQYF.

This clonotype was counted only a few times. This sequence joins TRBV15 and TRBJ2-4, with D hard to call. CDR3 length: 12 amino acids. The V gene lost 0 bases and the J gene lost 15 bases, with 12 bases spanning the gap. The germline CDR1 and CDR2 sequences are LNHNV and YYDKDF (reference sequence). The CDR3 nucleotides are TGTGCCACCAGCAGAGAAGGACGGTTGGTGTACTTC. As protein: CATSREGRLVYF.

In the case of this clonotype: The junction departs from the called germline gene at one end, perhaps through a read error. The J gene is TRBJ2-7, the V gene TRBV12-5; the D gene is possibly TRBD2 (5 bases). Germline-derived CDR1 and CDR2 are LGHNT and FRNRAP. This CDR3 spans 13 amino acids. CDR3 coding DNA: TGTGCTAGTGCGGGGTCGGCCAACTACGGGCAGTACTTC. Translating gives CASAGSANYGQYF. Full variable domain (missing parts from reference TRBV12-5 and TRBJ2-7): DARVTQTPRHKVTEMGQEVTMRCQPILGHNTVFWYRQTMMQGLELLAYFRNRAPLDDSGMPKDRFSAEMPDATLATLKIQPSEPRDSAVYFCASAGSANYGQYFGPGTRLTVT.

The sample holds many counts of this clonotype. The chain is built from TRBV3-1 and TRBJ2-7; weak D call: TRBD2 (5 bases). CDR1 and CDR2 (germline): LGHDT, YNNKEL (reference sequence). CDR3 length: 14 amino acids. V lost 0 bases, J lost 9 bases, and 15 bases lay in between. In DNA form, the CDR3 reads TGTGCCAGCAGCCAAGATCGCAGGTTCGGGGTGCAGTACTTC. Translated, it gives CASSQDRRFGVQYF.

This clonotype appeared a few times. V usage is TRBV20-1 and J usage is TRBJ1-1, with D perhaps matching TRBD1 (5 bases). V was cut by 6 bases and J by 1 base, with 9 bases left in between. This CDR3 has 12 residues. Germline loops: CDR1 DFQATT, CDR2 SNEGSKA (reference sequence). Here the CDR3 reads CSAGQRNTEAFF. Written as DNA, the CDR3 is TGCAGTGCAGGACAACGGAACACTGAAGCTTTCTTT.

This clonotype was observed many times. The chain couples TRBV6-6 to TRBJ2-1; 10 nucleotides agree with TRBD1. The J segment lost 14 bases and the V segment lost 7 bases, leaving 11 bases of the junction unmatched. The CDR3 consists of 13 residues. Germline CDR1 and CDR2: MNHNY and SVGAGI (reference sequence). Here the CDR3 DNA reads TGTGCCAGCATCCCTCCAGGACAGGGGGGAAAGTTCTTC. It codes for CASIPPGQGGKFF.

The chain is built from TRBV20-1 and TRBJ2-1; possibly TRBD1 for D (5 bases). Trimming stripped 6 bases from V and 4 bases from J, with 25 bases between. The CDR3 consists of 17 residues. Germline V lookup: CDR1 DFQATT, CDR2 SNEGSKA (reference sequence). CDR3 nucleotides: TGCAGTGCCCAAGCAGGGATATACTCCCCTTCTTACAATGAGCAGTTCTTC. Translating it yields CSAQAGIYSPSYNEQFF.

This chain uses TRBV10-3 with TRBJ2-3; D is unclear. The germline CDR1 and CDR2 sequences are ENHRY and SYGVKD. CDR3 length: 14 residues. V lost 4 bases and J lost 2, with 10 bases in between. CDR3: CAISAGGDTDTQYF. The CDR3, as DNA: TGTGCCATCAGTGCAGGTGGAGACACAGATACGCAGTATTTT.

V and J are TRBV15 and TRBJ2-7, with D perhaps matching TRBD1 (6 bases). Germline-derived CDR1 and CDR2 are LNHNV and YYDKDF (reference sequence). The CDR3 length is 14 residues. Trimming took 2 bases from V and 4 from J, leaving 12 bases between them. The CDR3 DNA reads as TGTGCCACCAGCAGAAGGACAGATGGATACGAGCAGTACTTC. Protein sequence: CATSRRTDGYEQYF. Full variable domain (missing parts from reference TRBV15 and TRBJ2-7): DAMVIQNPRYQVTQFGKPVTLSCSQTLNHNVMYWYQQKSSQAPKLLFHYYDKDFNNEADTPDNFQSRRPNTSFCFLDIRSPGLGDTAMYLCATSRRTDGYEQYFGPGTRLTVT.

The rearrangement uses TRBV7-2 and TRBJ2-2, with D tentatively TRBD2 (7 bases). V lost 2 bases and J 2 bases, leaving 12 bases between the germline ends. From germline, CDR1 is SGHTA and CDR2 FQGNSA. The CDR3 runs to 16 residues. CDR3 coding DNA: TGTGCCAGCAGCTTAATGGCGGGGGCTAACACCGGGGAGCTGTTTTTT. Translated, it gives CASSLMAGANTGELFF.

The genes are TRBV18 and TRBJ2-7; D uncertain. The CDR3 contains 14 residues. The germline V gene encodes CDR1 KGHSH and CDR2 LQKENI. Deletions cut 5 bases from V and 2 bases from J, with 13 bases between. The CDR3 loop reads CASSSPRLTYEQYF. In DNA, the CDR3 is TGTGCCAGCTCATCCCCTAGGCTTACCTACGAGCAGTACTTC.

The chain joins TRBV5-1 to TRBJ1-2, with a tentative D call TRBD1 (5 bases). This CDR3 comprises 13 residues. Trimming stripped 7 bases from V and 2 bases from J, with 12 bases between. Germline V gives CDR1 SGHRS, CDR2 YFSETQ. This CDR3 reads CASSQDTNYGYTF. CDR3 sequence (DNA): TGCGCCAGCTCCCAGGACACCAACTATGGCTACACCTTC.

The J gene is TRBJ1-1, the V gene TRBV28, with 7 nucleotides matching TRBD1. V gave up 6 bases and J gave up 2 bases; unmatched junction bases: 9. CDR1 MDHEN and CDR2 SYDVKM come from the germline V gene. This CDR3 region has 15 residues. CDR3 in DNA: TGTGCCAGCAGATCCGCGGGACAGCAAAACACTGAAGCTTTCTTT. Protein product: CASRSAGQQNTEAFF.

The CDR3 DNA is TGTGCCAGCAGCAGCTTGACGGCTAGCTATGGCTACACCTTC. The encoded protein is CASSSLTASYGYTF. This sequence joins TRBV25-1 and TRBJ1-2; unclear D gene. This CDR3 spans 14 amino acids. CDR1 and CDR2 (germline): MGHDK, SYGVNS. The ends were cut back, 6 bases at V and 4 bases at J, with 15 bases in the middle.